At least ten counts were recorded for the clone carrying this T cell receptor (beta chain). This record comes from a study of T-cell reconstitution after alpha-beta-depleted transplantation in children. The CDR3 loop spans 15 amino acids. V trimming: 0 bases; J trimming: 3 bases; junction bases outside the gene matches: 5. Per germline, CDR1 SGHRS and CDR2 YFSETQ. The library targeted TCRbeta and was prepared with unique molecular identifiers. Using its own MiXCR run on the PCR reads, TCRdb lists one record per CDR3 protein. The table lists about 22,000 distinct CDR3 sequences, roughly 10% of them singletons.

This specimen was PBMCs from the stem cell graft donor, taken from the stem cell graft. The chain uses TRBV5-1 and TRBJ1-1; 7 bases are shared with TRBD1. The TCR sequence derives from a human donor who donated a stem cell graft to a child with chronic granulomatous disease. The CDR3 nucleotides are TGCGCCAGCAGCTTGGCCGACAGGGACCACACTGAAGCTTTCTTT. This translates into CASSLADRDHTEAFF.